The clone carrying this T cell receptor beta chain was recorded many times. What it binds is unknown. These data belong to a study of esophageal squamous cell carcinoma under preoperative chemotherapy. Turning to the study itself: Both tumor-infiltrating lymphocytes and peripheral blood T cells had their TCR repertoires profiled. Study outcomes and limitations: Tumor-infiltrating lymphocytes showed no significant post-chemotherapy TCR diversity increase, unlike peripheral T cells.

The germline V gene has CDR1 MNHNS and CDR2 SASEGT. The CDR3 spans 12 residues. Trimming stripped 6 bases from V and 6 bases from J, with 12 bases between. TCRdb reprocessed the PCR reads via MiXCR and lists one record per CDR3 protein. The sample holds roughly 32,000 distinct CDR3 sequences, about half seen once. Described time point: before preoperative PTX-NDP chemotherapy. Sampling was performed from a patient given preoperative chemotherapy. The chain is built from TRBV6-1 and TRBJ2-7; D is ambiguous. This sequence was found in a human donor with esophageal squamous cell carcinoma. The donor label of this sample is uncertain. CDR3 in amino acids: CASSLGPTEQYF. The CDR3 nucleotides are TGTGCCAGCAGCCTCGGGCCCACCGAGCAGTACTTC.